This T cell receptor beta chain emerged from a study of blood T cells in healthy people across ages. About the study: The template switching approach captured approximately one barcoded beta molecule for every two T cells. Broader study findings: TCR beta diversity was tightly associated with the proportion of naive T cells.

This clonotype was counted once. Antigen specificity is unknown. Using a J-beta primer mix together with a sample-barcoded 5' primer, a second PCR was run for about 6 to 11 cycles. There were at least 2.5 million CDR3-containing paired-end reads obtained from each sample. TCRdb fed the 5' RACE reads into MiXCR, producing one record per CDR3 protein. The table includes around 2 million distinct CDR3 sequences, roughly two fifths detected once. The total RNA that was extracted per sample amounted to at least 5.5 micrograms. CDR3 size: 17 residues. The V gene lost 5 bases and the J gene lost 8 bases, with 27 bases spanning the gap. Germline CDR1 SGHTA, CDR2 FQGNSA.

J is TRBJ2-5 and V is TRBV7-2; a weak D match, TRBD1 (6 bases). Sample: blood. The source is a human donor in good health. CDR3 residues: CASSRLPLNTGSGTQYF. The CDR3 DNA sequence: TGTGCCAGCAGCCGACTCCCCCTTAATACAGGGAGTGGAACCCAGTACTTC.